The entry that follows covers one T cell receptor (beta chain) sequence. Antigen unknown. Healthy donors had no documented immune events, such as infections, while sampled. TCRdb keeps only in-frame clones here, not all; method: immunoSEQ multiplex PCR. Of 60,000 to 80,000 clones detected, 85% to 90% appear once; the ten largest clones hold about 3.3%. Trimming took off 1 base at V and 2 bases at J, with 21 bases between the two ends. This CDR3 comprises 18 residues. CDR1 is SQVTM and CDR2 is ANQGSEA in the germline V gene. The data were obtained in a study of identifying expanded T cells in peripheral blood. General observations from the study: About 1.3 clones differed between technical replicates, versus 16.4 and 19 over time.

This clonotype was sampled from a person between 18 and 75 years old in good health. The specimen was blood. This chain connects TRBV29-1 to TRBJ1-3; possibly TRBD1 for D (6 bases). For the CDR3, the DNA is TGCAGCGTTGAAGGGGCGGGGGGCGCTATAAGAACTGGAAACACCATATATTTT. Its translation is CSVEGAGGAIRTGNTIYF.